What follows are 23 T cell receptor beta chains derived from one specimen sequenced in a study of T cells in Graves' hyperthyroidism and ophthalmopathy. RNA transcripts yielded amplified TCR beta CDR3 regions. Researchers ran a first-round RT-PCR on the TCR CDR3 using the HTBI primer set. TCRdb re-analysed the multiplex PCR reads in MiXCR, keeping a single row per CDR3 protein. The data show a few hundred thousand distinct CDR3 sequences, with over 15% seen just once and 17% held by the top ten. Material for sequencing was blood. The receptors derive from a woman in her late teens or twenties with Graves' ophthalmopathy.

With respect to this clonotype: A junction boundary mismatches the germline segment, possibly from a read error. V gene TRBV5-1 combines with J gene TRBJ1-5; D may be TRBD1 (6 bases). Germline V gene sequence: CDR1 SGHRS, CDR2 YFSETQ. The CDR3 has 15 residues. The CDR3 DNA reads as TGTGCCAGCAGCATCGTAGGGGGGCCCAATCAGCCCCAGCGTTTT. As protein: CASSIVGGPNQPQRF.

The V gene is TRBV27, the J gene TRBJ1-4, with D possibly matching TRBD1 (5 bases). Trimming took off 8 bases at V and 0 bases at J, with 10 bases between the two ends. Looked up from germline, CDR1 is MNHEY and CDR2 is SMNVEV (reference sequence). This CDR3 has 14 amino acids. As DNA, the CDR3 is TGTGCCAGCCGAAAGGGGACAACTAATGAAAAACTGTTTTTT. Encoded protein: CASRKGTTNEKLFF.

This clonotype was seen a handful of times. This could be a read error, since a much larger clone is one nucleotide away. The rearrangement uses TRBV20-1 and TRBJ2-7, with 8 nucleotides matching TRBD2. V shed 6 bases and J 0 bases; nucleotides not matched to a gene: 4. This CDR3 comprises 13 residues. Germline-derived CDR1 and CDR2 are DFQATT and SNEGSKA (reference sequence). CDR3 in amino acids: CSAKRGSSYEQYF. DNA for the CDR3: TGCAGTGCCAAGCGGGGGAGCTCCTACGAGCAGTACTTC.

This clonotype was recorded at least ten times. The J gene is TRBJ2-1, the V gene TRBV27; D might be TRBD1 (7 bases). V lost 6 bases, J lost 2 bases, and 14 bases lay in between. Germline values: CDR1 MNHEY, CDR2 SMNVEV (reference sequence). CDR3 length: 15 residues. CDR3 sequence (DNA): TGTGCCAGCAGCCGCGGGACAGAAGCCTACAATGAGCAGTTCTTC. It translates to CASSRGTEAYNEQFF.

This clonotype was seen only a few times. The chain links TRBV5-1 to TRBJ2-4, with D perhaps TRBD1 (5 bases). V was pared by 2 bases and J by 5 bases, with 11 bases between. The CDR3 has 14 residues. Germline V gene lookup returns CDR1 SGHRS and CDR2 YFSETQ. In nucleotides, the CDR3 is TGCGCCAGCAGCTTTGGGGCCCTCGAAAACATTCAGTACTTC. It is translated as CASSFGALENIQYF.

The chain links TRBV12-3 or TRBV12-4 to TRBJ2-1; possibly TRBD2 for D (6 bases). The ends were cut back, 3 bases at V and 1 base at J, with 10 bases in the middle. CDR3 length: 15 residues. The CDR3 coding sequence is TGTGCCAGCAGTTTCCGACTAGGGTCCTACAATGAGCAGTTCTTC. This sequence encodes CASSFRLGSYNEQFF.

This clonotype was seen ten or more times. This chain joins TRBV7-2 and TRBJ2-7; D remains unclear. The germline V gene has CDR1 SGHTA and CDR2 FQGNSA. Between the trimmed V and J ends, which lost 1 base and 2 bases, there was a span of 9 bases. This CDR3 is built from 14 residues. For the CDR3, the DNA is TGTGCCAGCAGCTTAGGCGGAGTGGCCTACGAGCAGTACTTC. Residues: CASSLGGVAYEQYF.

This clonotype appeared many times. The chain recombines TRBV6-1 with TRBJ2-7; 10 nucleotides match TRBD2. The CDR3 is 15 residues long. Trimming removed 5 bases from V and 4 bases from J; junction bases left unmatched: 8. CDR1 is MNHNS, CDR2 SASEGT, per germline. For the CDR3, the DNA is TGTGCCAGCAGTTTGAGCGGGAGGGCCTTATACGAGCAGTACTTC. This sequence encodes CASSLSGRALYEQYF.

This clonotype was observed many times. In DNA form, the CDR3 reads TGTGCCTGGAGCCCGGACCCGGTTTCTCCCCTCCACTTT. It is translated as CAWSPDPVSPLHF. The V and J genes are TRBV30 and TRBJ1-6; D is undetermined. Germline V gene sequence: CDR1 GTSNPN, CDR2 SVGIG (reference sequence). This CDR3 contains 13 residues. Trimming pared 3 bases from V and 13 bases from J, leaving 16 bases between.

This clonotype turned up a few times. V gene TRBV11-1 combines with J gene TRBJ2-7; a weak D match, TRBD1 (6 bases). V was shortened by 1 base and J by 3 bases, with 13 bases between the two germline ends. CDR1 and CDR2 from the germline V gene are SGHAT and FQDESV (reference sequence). CDR3 length: 15 amino acids. The CDR3 spells CASSLGSGAGYEQYF. CDR3 in DNA: TGTGCCAGCAGCTTAGGGTCAGGGGCTGGCTACGAGCAGTACTTC.

Ten or more counts support this clonotype. The chain links TRBV3-1 to TRBJ1-4, with D perhaps TRBD1 (6 bases). The CDR3 totals 15 residues. Trimming removed 1 base at V and 8 bases at J, with 14 bases between. Germline V gene data show CDR1 as LGHDT and CDR2 as YNNKEL (reference sequence). The CDR3 loop is CASSQVAQGGEKLFF. The DNA for the CDR3 is TGTGCCAGCAGCCAAGTTGCACAGGGCGGGGAAAAACTGTTTTTT.

This clonotype was seen ten or more times. The gene calls are TRBV7-8 and TRBJ2-3, with D hard to call. The CDR3 loop spans 12 amino acids. From germline, CDR1 is SGHVS and CDR2 FQNEAQ. V was cut by 8 bases and J by 8 bases, with 14 bases left in between. The chain's CDR3 is CASARGDSTQYF. CDR3 bases: TGTGCCAGCGCCCGTGGCGATAGTACGCAGTATTTT.

The V gene is TRBV20-1, the J gene TRBJ1-5, with TRBD1 identical over 8 bases. CDR1 DFQATT and CDR2 SNEGSKA come from the germline V gene (reference sequence). The CDR3 is 15 residues long. The J segment lost 4 bases and the V segment lost 0 bases, leaving 5 bases of the junction unmatched. The CDR3 is CSAREHRGYNQPQHF. The CDR3, as DNA: TGCAGTGCTAGAGAACACAGGGGGTATAATCAGCCCCAGCATTTT.

This chain connects TRBV7-9 to TRBJ2-7, with a tentative D call TRBD1 (7 bases). CDR3 length: 16 amino acids. V was shortened by 0 bases and J by 4 bases, with 16 bases between the two germline ends. Germline-derived CDR1 and CDR2 are SEHNR and FQNEAQ (reference sequence). The CDR3 nucleotides are TGTGCCAGCAGCTTAGCGGGGGCAGGGGGGAATTACGAGCAGTACTTC. It translates to CASSLAGAGGNYEQYF.

In its sample, this clonotype was seen many times. V usage is TRBV7-2 and J usage is TRBJ1-2; 7 positions match TRBD1. The trim removed 4 bases at V and 7 bases at J, leaving 15 bases unmatched. The CDR3 is 16 residues long. Germline lookup yields CDR1 SGHTA and CDR2 FQGNSA. This CDR3 is CASSSGRQGLLAGYTF. The DNA for the CDR3 is TGTGCCAGCAGCTCGGGGCGACAGGGTCTTCTGGCTGGCTACACCTTC.

This clonotype has a count of ten or more. This chain uses TRBV7-3 with TRBJ2-7; D possibly uses TRBD1 or TRBD2 (5 bases each). The CDR3 contains 14 residues. V dropped 2 bases and J dropped 7 bases, with 15 bases sitting between them. Looked up from germline, CDR1 is SGHTA and CDR2 is FQGTGA. CDR3 DNA: TGTGCCAGCAGCTTAGCTGGGACGCGGACTGAGCAGTACTTC. Its protein product is CASSLAGTRTEQYF.

The chain uses TRBV6-1 and TRBJ1-6; maybe TRBD1 (6 bases). The germline CDR1 and CDR2 sequences are MNHNS and SASEGT. V was shortened by 5 bases and J by 1 base, with 18 bases between the two germline ends. CDR3 length equals 18 residues. The DNA of the CDR3 is TGTGCCAGCAGTCACCGAGGGGGGGAAAGTTCCTATAATTCACCCCTCCACTTT. Amino acid sequence: CASSHRGGESSYNSPLHF.

This clonotype has a count of ten or more. This chain connects TRBV2 to TRBJ2-7; perhaps TRBD2 as D (5 bases). Germline CDR1 and CDR2: SNHLY and FYNNEI. There are 15 residues in the CDR3. Trimming cost V 7 bases and J 3 bases, with 19 bases left between them. The chain's CDR3 is CASNHPQDSHYEQYF. The CDR3 DNA sequence: TGTGCCAGCAACCACCCCCAGGACTCCCACTACGAGCAGTACTTC. The complete variable domain, with remaining parts taken from reference TRBV2 and TRBJ2-7, reads EPEVTQTPSHQVTQMGQEVILRCVPISNHLYFYWYRQILGQKVEFLVSFYNNEISEKSEIFDDQFSVERPDGSNFTLKIRSTKLEDSAMYFCASNHPQDSHYEQYFGPGTRLTVT.

This clonotype was seen ten or more times. The chain links TRBV28 to TRBJ2-7; D unresolved. CDR1 and CDR2 (germline): MDHEN, SYDVKM. The length of the CDR3 is 10 residues. Trimming left V 8 bases short and J 4 bases short, with 6 bases between. The CDR3: CASASYEQYF. The CDR3 coding sequence is TGTGCCAGCGCCTCTTACGAGCAGTACTTC.

The rearrangement uses TRBV14 and TRBJ2-3; D gene ambiguous. The CDR3 has 12 residues. The V gene lost 2 bases and the J gene lost 9 bases, with 9 bases spanning the gap. CDR1 SGHDN and CDR2 FVKESK come from the germline V gene. The CDR3 loop reads CASSQSSFTQYF. The CDR3 DNA reads TGTGCCAGCAGCCAATCCAGCTTCACGCAGTATTTT.

This clonotype was seen repeatedly, ten times or more. The J gene is TRBJ2-3, the V gene TRBV2; possibly TRBD2 for D (6 bases). The CDR3 is 14 residues long. V gave up 8 bases and J gave up 4 bases, with 16 bases separating them. The germline V gene has CDR1 SNHLY and CDR2 FYNNEI. This CDR3 is CASGVADIADTQYF. CDR3 coding DNA: TGTGCCAGCGGCGTAGCGGACATAGCAGATACGCAGTATTTT.

As to this clonotype: This sequence may be a read error, since a much larger clone differs from it by one base. The rearrangement uses TRBV20-1 and TRBJ1-2; TRBD1 is a possible D gene (5 bases). Deletions cut 2 bases from V and 7 bases from J, with 11 bases between. The CDR3 is 12 amino acids. The germline V gene has CDR1 DFQATT and CDR2 SNEGSKA (reference sequence). The CDR3 sequence: CSARPGAGGYTF. The CDR3 DNA sequence: TGCAGTGCTAGACCCGGGGCGGGTGGCTACACCTTC.

The J gene is TRBJ1-5, the V gene TRBV4-1; possible D gene TRBD1, 6 bases. This CDR3 is 14 amino acids long. Between the trimmed V and J ends, which lost 4 bases and 8 bases, there was a span of 15 bases. Germline CDR1 reads MGHRA; CDR2 reads YSYEKL. CDR3 nucleotide sequence: TGCGCCAGCAGCCCGGACAGCCTAAGGGAGCCCCAGCATTTT. It codes for CASSPDSLREPQHF.